The present T cell receptor (beta chain) was sequenced within a study of regulatory T cells in long-lasting Graves disease. Findings of the study overall: TRBV28 was favored in persistent disease, as were TRBJ1-2 and TRBJ2-5.

Sample time point: persistent/refractory GD, antithyroid drugs over 5 years with positive TRAb. Extracted RNA from PBMCs served as the source of the TCR library. Patient provenance is recorded as an endocrinology department in Xi'an, China. This clonotype was seen at least ten times. Antigen unknown. Germline loops: CDR1 SGHVS, CDR2 FNYEAQ. Trimming removed 5 bases from V and 4 bases from J; junction bases left unmatched: 7. The length of the CDR3 is 16 residues. Combining iRepertoire HTBI primers with Arm-PCR of CDR3 regions, the authors built TCR beta libraries. TCRdb reanalysed the multiplex PCR reads using MiXCR and keeps one entry per CDR3 protein. The sample includes some 370,000 distinct CDR3 sequences, 20% to 25% of them seen just once.

The input for sequencing was peripheral blood mononuclear cells (PBMCs), taken when the disease was refractory, from a patient treated with antithyroid drugs. The chain uses TRBV7-6 and TRBJ2-2, with 10 bases identical to TRBD2. This clonotype was sampled from a woman aged 40 to 50 with Graves disease. The CDR3 loop reads CASSALAGVGTGELFF. CDR3 in DNA: TGTGCCAGCAGCGCCCTAGCGGGAGTGGGCACCGGGGAGCTGTTTTTT.